The present entry profiles one TCR beta chain with its context. With V trimmed by 6 bases and J by 1 base, 5 bases remained unmatched. The CDR3 consists of 15 residues. Per the germline V gene, CDR1 is MNHEY and CDR2 is SVGAGI. This record comes from a study of T cell changes during pregnancy in multiple sclerosis. Clones were read by immunoSEQ multiplex PCR, and TCRdb kept only the in-frame ones, dropping some. The sample contains under 65,000 clones, around 92% of which appear only once. V gene TRBV6-5 combines with J gene TRBJ1-1, with 10 bases that match TRBD1. Material: CD4+ T cells from peripheral blood mononuclear cells, obtained after pregnancy. This receptor was obtained from a female donor with multiple sclerosis, enrolled in a pregnancy study. The CDR3 is CASRGQGIGNTEAFF. The CDR3, as DNA: TGTGCCAGCAGGGGACAGGGGATTGGGAACACTGAAGCTTTCTTT.